Presented here are 7 T cell receptor beta chains from one specimen sequenced in a study of tumor and adjacent non-tumor tissue in lung cancer. The template was RNA from unsorted bulk tissue. The library came from three nested PCR rounds adapted from ARM-PCR protocols. A single record per CDR3 protein comes from TCRdb applying MiXCR to the multiplex PCR reads. The sample has fewer than 100,000 distinct CDR3 sequences, over 60% seen once; the top ten hold roughly a tenth. The sample was lung tumor tissue. The receptors shown here come from a woman in her thirties or forties with non-small cell lung cancer.

Points on this clonotype: At one boundary the junction diverges from the germline segment, which might be a read error. The chain uses TRBV11-2 and TRBJ2-7; D is undetermined. This CDR3 has 12 residues. Germline assignment: CDR1 SGHAT and CDR2 FQNNGV. Written as DNA, the CDR3 is TGTGGCGGCAGCTTATCTCCACCTGAACAGCACTTC. Translating it yields CGGSLSPPEQHF.

Remarks on this clonotype: Relative to the germline gene, one junction end is altered; a read error may explain this. The V gene is TRBV11-2, the J gene TRBJ1-4; D gene ambiguous. The CDR3 is made up of 14 amino acids. The germline V gene encodes CDR1 SGHAT and CDR2 FQNNGV. Here the CDR3 reads CASSPGGLGEKLLF. In nucleotides, the CDR3 is TGTGCCAGCAGCCCAGGTGGCTTGGGTGAAAAACTATTATTT.

At least ten counts were recorded for this clonotype. V gene TRBV6-1 combines with J gene TRBJ1-4; weak D call: TRBD1 (5 bases). Trimming cost V 8 bases and J 3 bases, with 13 bases left between them. Germline loops: CDR1 MNHNS, CDR2 SASEGT. This CDR3 region has 14 residues. The CDR3 protein is CASGFGGSNEKLFF. In DNA form, the CDR3 reads TGTGCCAGCGGGTTCGGGGGTTCTAATGAAAAACTGTTTTTT.

This clonotype was seen a few times. The junction departs from the called germline gene at one end, perhaps through a read error. V and J are TRBV6-1 and TRBJ2-3; TRBD2 matches at 7 bases. This CDR3 contains 15 residues. Germline V gene data show CDR1 as MNHNS and CDR2 as SASEGT. CDR3 sequence: CANSARGVFIDTQYF. The DNA of the CDR3 is TGTGCCAACAGTGCCCGGGGGGTCTTCATAGATACGCAGTATTTT.

Note on this clonotype: One end of the junction varies from germline; a read error may be responsible. The chain is built from TRBV11-2 and TRBJ2-3, with 8 bases matching TRBD1. The V gene's germline CDR1 is SGHAT and CDR2 FQNNGV. The CDR3 has 16 amino acids. The CDR3 nucleotides read TGTACCAGCAGCTTAGACGGACAGGGCGGCTCAGATACACAGTATTTT. The encoded protein is CTSSLDGQGGSDTQYF.

On this clonotype: At one of its ends the junction is not consistent with the germline gene, which may arise from a read error. V is TRBV20-1 and J is TRBJ2-3, with D perhaps TRBD1 (6 bases). Germline V lookup: CDR1 DFQATT, CDR2 SNEGSKA (reference sequence). The CDR3 loop spans 15 amino acids. CDR3 DNA sequence: TGCAGTGCTAGCGCCAACCAGGGGTTGCTGGATACGCAGTATTTC. Translating gives CSASANQGLLDTQYF.

Details on this clonotype: No conserved phenylalanine or tryptophan is present at the end of the CDR3, so a read error is the likely explanation. The rearrangement links TRBV4-2 to TRBJ2-1; possibly TRBD1 for D (6 bases). The CDR3 is 13 amino acids. CDR1 LGHNA and CDR2 YNFKEQ come from the germline V gene. The CDR3 DNA reads as TGTGTCAGCAGCCAGACAGGAGGCAATGAGCAGTTCCTC. It codes for CVSSQTGGNEQFL.